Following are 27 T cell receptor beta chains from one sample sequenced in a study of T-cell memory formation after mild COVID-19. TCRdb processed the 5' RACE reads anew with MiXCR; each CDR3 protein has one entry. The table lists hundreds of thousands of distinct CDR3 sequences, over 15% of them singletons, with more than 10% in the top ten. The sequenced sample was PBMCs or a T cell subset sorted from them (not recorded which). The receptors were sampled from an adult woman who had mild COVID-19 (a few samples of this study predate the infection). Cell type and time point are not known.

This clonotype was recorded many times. CDR3 bases: TGTGCCAGCAGCCCACCCTTTGGACAGGGGGCCAACACTGAAGCTTTCTTT. Translating it yields CASSPPFGQGANTEAFF. The chain is built from TRBV7-9 and TRBJ1-1, with 11 bases lining up with TRBD1. J gave up 2 bases and V 5 bases, and 10 bases lay outside the gene matches. Germline CDR1 reads SEHNR; CDR2 reads FQNEAQ (reference sequence). The CDR3 spans 17 residues. The full variable domain, rest sourced from reference TRBV7-9 and TRBJ1-1, is DTGVSQNPRHKITKRGQNVTFRCDPISEHNRLYWYRQTLGQGPEFLTYFQNEAQLEKSRLLSDRFSAERPKGSFSTLEIQRTEQGDSAMYLCASSPPFGQGANTEAFFGQGTRLTVV.

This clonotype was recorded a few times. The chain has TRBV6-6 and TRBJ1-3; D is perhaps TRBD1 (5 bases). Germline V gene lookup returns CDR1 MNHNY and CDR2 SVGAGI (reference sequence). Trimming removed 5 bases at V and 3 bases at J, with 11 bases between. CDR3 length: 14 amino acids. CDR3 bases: TGTGCCAGCAGTGACCGGACAAGTGGAAACACCATATATTTT. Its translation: CASSDRTSGNTIYF.

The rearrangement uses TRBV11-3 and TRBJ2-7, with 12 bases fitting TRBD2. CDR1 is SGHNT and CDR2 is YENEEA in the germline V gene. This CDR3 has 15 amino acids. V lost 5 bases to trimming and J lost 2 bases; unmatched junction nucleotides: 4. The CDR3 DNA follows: TGTGCCAGCAGCACAAGACTAGCGGGAGCCTACGAGCAGTACTTC. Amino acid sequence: CASSTRLAGAYEQYF. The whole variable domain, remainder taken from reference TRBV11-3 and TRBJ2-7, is EAGVVQSPRYKIIEKKQPVAFWCNPISGHNTLYWYLQNLGQGPELLIRYENEEAVDDSQLPKDRFSAERLKGVDSTLKIQPAELGDSAVYLCASSTRLAGAYEQYFGPGTRLTVT.

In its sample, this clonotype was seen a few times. CDR3: CASSPRLGTGETQYF. The CDR3 DNA reads as TGTGCCAGCAGCCCGCGGCTAGGAACTGGGGAGACCCAGTACTTC. The chain carries TRBV11-2 and TRBJ2-5; D gene uncertain. Trimming took off 5 bases at V and 5 bases at J, with 18 bases between the two ends. This CDR3 contains 15 residues. Germline loops: CDR1 SGHAT, CDR2 FQNNGV.

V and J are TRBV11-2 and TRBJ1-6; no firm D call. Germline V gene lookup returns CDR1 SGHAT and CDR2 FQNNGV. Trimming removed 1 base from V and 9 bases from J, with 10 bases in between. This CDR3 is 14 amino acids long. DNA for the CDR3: TGTGCCAGCAGCTTAGGAGCGGGGAGTTCACCCCTCCACTTT. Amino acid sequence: CASSLGAGSSPLHF.

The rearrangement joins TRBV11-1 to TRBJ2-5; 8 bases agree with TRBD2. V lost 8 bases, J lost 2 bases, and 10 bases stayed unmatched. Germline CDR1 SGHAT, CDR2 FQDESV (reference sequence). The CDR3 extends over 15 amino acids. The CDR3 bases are TGTGCCAGCGCGGGGGGCGGCGTTGCTCAAGAGACCCAGTACTTC. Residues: CASAGGGVAQETQYF. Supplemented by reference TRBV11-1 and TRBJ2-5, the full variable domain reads EAEVAQSPRYKITEKSQAVAFWCDPISGHATLYWYRQILGQGPELLVQFQDESVVDDSQLPKDRFSAERLKGVDSTLKIQPAELGDSAMYLCASAGGGVAQETQYFGPGTRLLVL.

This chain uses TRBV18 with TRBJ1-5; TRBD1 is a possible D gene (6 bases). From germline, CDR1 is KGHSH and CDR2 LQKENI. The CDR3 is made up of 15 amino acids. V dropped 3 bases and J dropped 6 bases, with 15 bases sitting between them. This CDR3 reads CASSPDSTRSQPQHF. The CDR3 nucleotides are TGTGCCAGCTCACCGGACAGTACCAGGAGTCAGCCCCAGCATTTT.

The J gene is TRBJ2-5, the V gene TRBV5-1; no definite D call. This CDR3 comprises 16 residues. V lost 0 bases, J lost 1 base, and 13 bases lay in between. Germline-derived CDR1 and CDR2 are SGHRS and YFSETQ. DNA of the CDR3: TGCGCCAGCAGCTTGGAGACTCTAGGGTTCCAAGAGACCCAGTACTTC. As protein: CASSLETLGFQETQYF.

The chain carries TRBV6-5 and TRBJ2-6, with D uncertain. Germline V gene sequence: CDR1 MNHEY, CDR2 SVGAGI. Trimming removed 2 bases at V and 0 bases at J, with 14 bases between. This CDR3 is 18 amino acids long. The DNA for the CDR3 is TGTGCCAGCAGTTACGTGGCAGCCGAATTCTCTGGGGCCAACGTCCTGACTTTC. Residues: CASSYVAAEFSGANVLTF.

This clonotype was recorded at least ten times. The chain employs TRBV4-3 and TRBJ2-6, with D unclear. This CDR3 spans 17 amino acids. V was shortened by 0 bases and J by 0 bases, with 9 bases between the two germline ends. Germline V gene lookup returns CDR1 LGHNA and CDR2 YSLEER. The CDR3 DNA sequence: TGCGCCAGCAGCCAAGATCCAGGCTTCTCTGGGGCCAACGTCCTGACTTTC. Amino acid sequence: CASSQDPGFSGANVLTF.

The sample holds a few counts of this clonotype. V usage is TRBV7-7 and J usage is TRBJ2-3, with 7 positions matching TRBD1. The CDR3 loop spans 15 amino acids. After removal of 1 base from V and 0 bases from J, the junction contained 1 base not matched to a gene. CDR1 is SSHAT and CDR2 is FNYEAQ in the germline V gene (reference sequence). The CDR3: CASSLGTGSTDTQYF. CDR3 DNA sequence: TGTGCCAGCAGCTTAGGGACAGGCAGCACAGATACGCAGTATTTT.

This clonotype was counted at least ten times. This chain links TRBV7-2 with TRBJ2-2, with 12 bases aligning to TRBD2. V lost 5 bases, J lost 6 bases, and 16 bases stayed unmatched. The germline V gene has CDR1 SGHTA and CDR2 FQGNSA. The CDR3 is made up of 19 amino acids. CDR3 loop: CASSRLAGGSPEKAGELFF. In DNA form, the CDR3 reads TGTGCCAGCAGCCGCCTAGCGGGAGGGTCGCCCGAGAAGGCCGGGGAGCTGTTTTTT.

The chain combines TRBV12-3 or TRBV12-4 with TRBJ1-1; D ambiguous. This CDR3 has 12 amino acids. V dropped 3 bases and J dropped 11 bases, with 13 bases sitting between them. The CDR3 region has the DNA TGTGCCAGCAGTTTTAGGGAGGCCCGGGCTTTCTTT. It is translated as CASSFREARAFF.

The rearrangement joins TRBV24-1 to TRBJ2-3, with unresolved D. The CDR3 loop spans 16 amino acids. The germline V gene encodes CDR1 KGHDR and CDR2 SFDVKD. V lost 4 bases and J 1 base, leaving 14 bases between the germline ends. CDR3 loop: CATSESGSWGTDTQYF. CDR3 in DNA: TGTGCCACCAGTGAGTCCGGGTCTTGGGGCACAGATACGCAGTATTTT.

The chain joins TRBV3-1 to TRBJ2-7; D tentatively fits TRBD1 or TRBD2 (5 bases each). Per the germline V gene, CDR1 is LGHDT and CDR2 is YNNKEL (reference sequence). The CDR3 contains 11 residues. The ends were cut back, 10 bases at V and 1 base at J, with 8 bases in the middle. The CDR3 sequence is CATGRSYEQYF. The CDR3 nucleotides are TGTGCCACGGGGCGATCCTACGAGCAGTACTTC.

The CDR3 protein is CASSPEGTAGYEQYF. The CDR3 bases are TGTGCCAGCAGCCCCGAGGGGACAGCGGGCTACGAGCAGTACTTC. The V call is TRBV7-8, the J call TRBJ2-7; maybe TRBD1 (7 bases). V was shortened by 5 bases and J by 3 bases, with 17 bases between the two germline ends. The CDR3 length is 15 residues. Germline V gives CDR1 SGHVS, CDR2 FQNEAQ.

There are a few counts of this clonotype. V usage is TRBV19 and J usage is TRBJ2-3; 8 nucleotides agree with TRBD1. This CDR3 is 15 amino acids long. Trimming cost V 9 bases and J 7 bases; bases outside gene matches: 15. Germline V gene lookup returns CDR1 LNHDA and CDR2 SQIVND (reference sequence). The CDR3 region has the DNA TGTGCCAGCACACCGGGACAGGAATACTCGAATACGCAGTATTTT. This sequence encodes CASTPGQEYSNTQYF.

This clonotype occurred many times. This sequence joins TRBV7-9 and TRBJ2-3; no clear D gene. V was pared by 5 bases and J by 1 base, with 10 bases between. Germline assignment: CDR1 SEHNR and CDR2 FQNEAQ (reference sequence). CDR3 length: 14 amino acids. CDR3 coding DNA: TGTGCCAGCAGCAGGCAAACCGGCACAGATACGCAGTATTTT. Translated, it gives CASSRQTGTDTQYF.

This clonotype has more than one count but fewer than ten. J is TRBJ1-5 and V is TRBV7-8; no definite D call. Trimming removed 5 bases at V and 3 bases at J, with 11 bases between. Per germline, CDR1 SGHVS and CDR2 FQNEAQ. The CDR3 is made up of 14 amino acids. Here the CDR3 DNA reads TGTGCCAGCAGCGAGAGACGGTACAATCAGCCCCAGCATTTT. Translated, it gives CASSERRYNQPQHF.

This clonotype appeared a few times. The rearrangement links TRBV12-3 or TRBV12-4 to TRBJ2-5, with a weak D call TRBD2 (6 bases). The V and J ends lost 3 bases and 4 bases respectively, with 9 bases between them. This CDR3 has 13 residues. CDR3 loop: CASSFWGGETQYF. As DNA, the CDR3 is TGTGCCAGCAGTTTTTGGGGAGGAGAGACCCAGTACTTC.

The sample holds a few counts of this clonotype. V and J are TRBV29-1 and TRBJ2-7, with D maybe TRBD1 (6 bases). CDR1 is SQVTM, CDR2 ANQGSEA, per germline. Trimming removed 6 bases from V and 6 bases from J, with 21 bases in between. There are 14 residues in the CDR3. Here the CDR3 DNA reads TGCAGCGTCTTAGGGGGAACAGGGCTAGGCGAGCAGTACTTC. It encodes CSVLGGTGLGEQYF.

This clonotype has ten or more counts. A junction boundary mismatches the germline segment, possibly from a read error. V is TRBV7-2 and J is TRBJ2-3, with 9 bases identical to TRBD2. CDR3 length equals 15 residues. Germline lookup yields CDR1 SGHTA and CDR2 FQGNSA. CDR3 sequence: CASSFSGGRTDTQYF. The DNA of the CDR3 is TGCGCCAGCAGCTTTAGCGGGGGTCGCACAGATACGCAGTATTTT.

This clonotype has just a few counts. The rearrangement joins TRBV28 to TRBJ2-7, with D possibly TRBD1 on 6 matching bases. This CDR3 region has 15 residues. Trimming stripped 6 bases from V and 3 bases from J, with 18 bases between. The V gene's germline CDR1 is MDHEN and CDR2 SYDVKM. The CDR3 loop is CASSATGLDYYEQYF. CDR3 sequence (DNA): TGTGCCAGCAGCGCAACAGGGTTAGACTACTACGAGCAGTACTTC. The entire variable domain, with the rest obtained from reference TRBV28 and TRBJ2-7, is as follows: DVKVTQSSRYLVKRTGEKVFLECVQDMDHENMFWYRQDPGLGLRLIYFSYDVKMKEKGDIPEGYSVSREKKERFSLILESASTNQTSMYLCASSATGLDYYEQYFGPGTRLTVT.

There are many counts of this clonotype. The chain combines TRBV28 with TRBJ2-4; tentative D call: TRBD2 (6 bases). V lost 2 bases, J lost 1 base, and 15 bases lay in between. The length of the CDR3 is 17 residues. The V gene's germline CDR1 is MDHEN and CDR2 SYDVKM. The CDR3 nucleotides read TGTGCCAGCAGTTTAAATCGGGGGAGCGACGCCAAAAACATTCAGTACTTC. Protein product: CASSLNRGSDAKNIQYF.

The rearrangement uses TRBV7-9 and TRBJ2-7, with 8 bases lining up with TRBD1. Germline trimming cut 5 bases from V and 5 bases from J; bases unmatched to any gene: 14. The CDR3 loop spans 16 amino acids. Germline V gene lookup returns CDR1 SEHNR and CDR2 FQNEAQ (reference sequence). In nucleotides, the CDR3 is TGTGCCAGCAGCCCTCAGAGCCGAAAGACAGGGGACGAGCAGTACTTC. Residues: CASSPQSRKTGDEQYF.

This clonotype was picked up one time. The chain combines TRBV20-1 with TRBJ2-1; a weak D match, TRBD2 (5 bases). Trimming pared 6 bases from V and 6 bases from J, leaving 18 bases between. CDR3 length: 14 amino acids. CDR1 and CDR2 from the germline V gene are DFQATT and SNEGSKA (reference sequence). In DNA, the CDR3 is TGCAGTGCCCCTCGAGGGATCGTCGCCAATGAGCAGTTCTTC. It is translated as CSAPRGIVANEQFF.

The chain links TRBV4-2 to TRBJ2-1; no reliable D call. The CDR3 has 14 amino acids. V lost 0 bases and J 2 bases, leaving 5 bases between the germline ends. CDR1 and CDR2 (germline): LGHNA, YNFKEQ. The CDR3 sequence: CASSQDGPYNEQFF. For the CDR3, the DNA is TGTGCCAGCAGCCAAGACGGCCCCTACAATGAGCAGTTCTTC.